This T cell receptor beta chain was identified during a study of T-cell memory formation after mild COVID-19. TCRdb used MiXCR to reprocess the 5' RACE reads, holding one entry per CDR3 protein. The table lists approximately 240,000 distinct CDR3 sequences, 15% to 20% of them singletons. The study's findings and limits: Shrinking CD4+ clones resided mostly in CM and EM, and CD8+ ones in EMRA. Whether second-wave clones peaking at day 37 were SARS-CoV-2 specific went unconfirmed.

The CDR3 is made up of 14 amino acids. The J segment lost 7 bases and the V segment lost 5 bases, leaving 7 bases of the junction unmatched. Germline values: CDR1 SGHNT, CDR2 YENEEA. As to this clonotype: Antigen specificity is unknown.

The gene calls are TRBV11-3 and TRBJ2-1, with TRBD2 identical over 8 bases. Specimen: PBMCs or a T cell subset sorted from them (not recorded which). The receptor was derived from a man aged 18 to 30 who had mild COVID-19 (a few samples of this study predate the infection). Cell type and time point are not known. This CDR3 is CASSPLSGVNEQFF. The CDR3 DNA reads TGTGCCAGCAGCCCCCTTAGCGGGGTTAATGAGCAGTTCTTC.